This T cell receptor (beta chain) was obtained from a study of blood T cell repertoires in COVID-19. The V gene end was trimmed by 5 bases and the J gene end by 5 bases; junction bases not matched to a gene: 7. Looked up from germline, CDR1 is SGHAT and CDR2 is FQNNGV. The CDR3 is made up of 14 amino acids. The repertoire was sequenced with immunoSEQ multiplex PCR; TCRdb's copy has only in-frame clones and lacks some. Altogether fewer than 250,000 clones are present, more than 70% being singletons, with the ten largest covering 2% to 2.5%. Participant-given clinical history determined each cohort assignment.

This TCR came from a woman aged 45-65 years who had recovered from COVID-19. Specimen: PBMCs or T cells enriched from blood (not recorded which). The J gene is TRBJ2-7, the V gene TRBV11-2, with TRBD1 matching over 9 bases. The CDR3 protein is CASSQGQGYDEQYF. For the CDR3, the DNA is TGTGCCAGCAGCCAAGGACAGGGGTACGACGAGCAGTACTTC.